This TCR beta chain was captured in a study of blood T cell repertoires in COVID-19. Data came from immunoSEQ multiplex PCR; TCRdb stores just in-frame clones and leaves some out. Of a few hundred thousand clones in the sample, about 85% were seen once. The CDR3 spans 14 residues. Germline V CDR1 and CDR2: SGHDT, YYEEEE. Trimming removed 5 bases from V and 7 bases from J; junction bases left unmatched: 9. V and J are TRBV5-6 and TRBJ2-1; the match to TRBD1 covers 7 bases. Source material: peripheral blood. The source is a man aged 60 to 69 who had recovered from COVID-19. The CDR3: CASRIRDRWNEQFF. In nucleotides, the CDR3 is TGTGCCAGCAGAATCCGGGACAGATGGAATGAGCAGTTCTTC.